This record concerns one TCR beta chain sequence. Trimming pared 4 bases from V and 4 bases from J, leaving 7 bases between. The CDR3 is 13 residues long. Per germline, CDR1 SNHLY and CDR2 FYNNEI. The data originate from a study of cytomegalovirus exposure and HLA in healthy donors. Assay used: immunoSEQ multiplex PCR; TCRdb lists only in-frame clones, some missing. Here the sample spans 150,000 or so clones, more than 70% being singletons. The chain employs TRBV2 and TRBJ1-4, with D maybe TRBD1 (6 bases). This TCR came from a man aged 25-45 years in good health and CMV-seropositive. The sequenced sample was PBMCs. The CDR3 nucleotides are TGTGCCAGCAGTGCCAGGGGTAATGAAAAACTGTTTTTT. Translated, it gives CASSARGNEKLFF.